This TCR beta chain was retrieved from a study of shared clonotypes between healthy human individuals. Germline CDR1 is SQVTM and CDR2 is ANQGSEA. Trimming stripped 1 base from V and 3 bases from J, with 12 bases between. The CDR3 spans 14 residues. Assay runs were performed at deep level. The protocol was immunoSEQ multiplex PCR, while the TCRdb copy is restricted to in-frame clones and leaves out a portion. Here the sample spans about 1,800,000 clones, just under 95% being singletons. It was CD45RO-negative cells, positively selected for CCR7, that made up naive CD8 cells, with terminally differentiated effector memory CD45RA+ cells excluded. HIV-negative, healthy adults without recent acute infections or vaccinations were the donors.

The TCR was taken from a man aged 18 to 30 in good health. The sequenced material came from naive CD8+ T cells sorted from blood. The V and J genes are TRBV29-1 and TRBJ2-5, with D tentatively TRBD1 or TRBD2 (5 bases each). This CDR3 reads CSVEGDPKKETQYF. CDR3 DNA sequence: TGCAGCGTTGAAGGGGACCCAAAGAAAGAGACCCAGTACTTC.